These T cell receptor beta chains were read from a single sample in a study of T cell responses to AZD1222 COVID-19 vaccine. Libraries were prepared by immunoSEQ multiplex PCR; TCRdb keeps only in-frame clonotypes and omits some of them. The data contain about 170,000 clones, 90% to 95% of them singletons. Material: peripheral blood, obtained on day 0 of AZD1222 vaccination. All receptors come from an adult in good health. Each CDR3 is given with its conserved first and last residue. Each record gives: clone size, V gene, D gene, J gene, CDR3 DNA, CDR3 protein. D genes are given only for firm matches. Expanded clones get a size class; other rows say once, few or many, or leave the size out.

abundance: -; v_gene: TRBV5-6; d_gene: TRBD1; j_gene: TRBJ2-7; CDR3nt: TGTGCCAGCAGCGTGACAGGGGAACAATACTTC; CDR3aa: CASSVTGEQYF
abundance: -; v_gene: TRBV14; d_gene: TRBD1; j_gene: TRBJ1-6; CDR3nt: TGTGCCAGCAGCCAAGGGACAGGGGCGAATTCACCCCTCCACTTT; CDR3aa: CASSQGTGANSPLHF
abundance: -; v_gene: TRBV10-3; d_gene: -; j_gene: TRBJ1-1; CDR3nt: TGTGCCATCATGCATGGAACTGACACTGAAGCTTTCTTT; CDR3aa: CAIMHGTDTEAFF
abundance: -; v_gene: TRBV10-3; d_gene: TRBD1; j_gene: TRBJ1-3; CDR3nt: TGTGCCATCAGTGTGGGACAGTTTCTCTCTGGAAACACCATATATTTT; CDR3aa: CAISVGQFLSGNTIYF
abundance: -; v_gene: TRBV19; d_gene: -; j_gene: TRBJ1-2; CDR3nt: TGTGCCAGCTCCGGGGCCTACTATGGCTACACCTTC; CDR3aa: CASSGAYYGYTF
abundance: -; v_gene: TRBV25-1; d_gene: -; j_gene: TRBJ1-1; CDR3nt: TGTGCCAGCAGTGAAAGTCCCCGAAAGACTGAAGCTTTCTTT; CDR3aa: CASSESPRKTEAFF
abundance: -; v_gene: TRBV5-1; d_gene: TRBD2; j_gene: TRBJ2-1; CDR3nt: TGCGCCAGCAGCTTGGGTTCTAGCGGATACAATGAGCAGTTCTTC; CDR3aa: CASSLGSSGYNEQFF
abundance: -; v_gene: TRBV29-1; d_gene: TRBD1; j_gene: TRBJ1-1; CDR3nt: TGCAGCGGCGGACAGGGGGACACTGAAGCTTTCTTT; CDR3aa: CSGGQGDTEAFF
abundance: -; v_gene: TRBV7-7; d_gene: -; j_gene: TRBJ2-3; CDR3nt: TGTGCCAGCAGCCCCGGGACCAGATGGACAGATACGCAGTATTTT; CDR3aa: CASSPGTRWTDTQYF
abundance: -; v_gene: TRBV5-1; d_gene: -; j_gene: TRBJ2-1; CDR3nt: TGCGCCAGCAGCTTCATTGGCCAGCAGAATGAGCAGTTCTTC; CDR3aa: CASSFIGQQNEQFF
abundance: -; v_gene: TRBV6-4; d_gene: -; j_gene: TRBJ2-1; CDR3nt: TGTGCCAGCAGTGGGGGCAATGAGCAGTTCTTC; CDR3aa: CASSGGNEQFF
abundance: -; v_gene: TRBV27; d_gene: -; j_gene: TRBJ1-1; CDR3nt: TGTGCCAGCAGTTTTACAGGGAGAGTCACTGAAGCTTTCTTT; CDR3aa: CASSFTGRVTEAFF
abundance: -; v_gene: TRBV9; d_gene: TRBD2; j_gene: TRBJ2-7; CDR3nt: TGTGCCAGCAGCGTAGTCCTAGTGTCGACTAGCGGGAGCTACGAGCAGTACTTC; CDR3aa: CASSVVLVSTSGSYEQYF
abundance: -; v_gene: TRBV5-1; d_gene: -; j_gene: TRBJ2-7; CDR3nt: TGCGCCAGCGGAAGGGACGATCACGAGCAGTACTTC; CDR3aa: CASGRDDHEQYF
abundance: -; v_gene: TRBV19; d_gene: TRBD1; j_gene: TRBJ2-7; CDR3nt: TGTGCCAGTAGTATGGAGGACAGGGGATACGAGCAGTACTTC; CDR3aa: CASSMEDRGYEQYF
abundance: -; v_gene: TRBV3-1/TRBV3-2; d_gene: -; j_gene: TRBJ2-2; CDR3nt: TGTGCCAGCAGCCATAGAGGGTTTGACACCGGGGAGCTGTTTTTT; CDR3aa: CASSHRGFDTGELFF
abundance: many; v_gene: TRBV20-1; d_gene: TRBD1; j_gene: TRBJ1-1; CDR3nt: TGCAGTGCTAGTAGACAGGGGGTTATTAGGGCTTTCTTT; CDR3aa: CSASRQGVIRAFF
abundance: once; v_gene: TRBV10-1; d_gene: -; j_gene: TRBJ2-1; CDR3nt: TGCGCCACAAACAGGGACCTGTACAATGAGCAGTTCTTC; CDR3aa: CATNRDLYNEQFF
abundance: once; v_gene: TRBV19; d_gene: -; j_gene: TRBJ1-3; CDR3nt: TGTGCCAGCGGGGACTACCCTGGAAACACCATATATTTT; CDR3aa: CASGDYPGNTIYF
abundance: -; v_gene: TRBV5-1; d_gene: TRBD1; j_gene: TRBJ1-5; CDR3nt: TGCGCCAGCAGCCAAGGACAGGGCAATCAGCCCCAGCATTTT; CDR3aa: CASSQGQGNQPQHF
abundance: -; v_gene: TRBV18; d_gene: -; j_gene: TRBJ1-2; CDR3nt: TGTGCCAGCTCACCCCGGACGGGAAACTATGGCTACACCTTC; CDR3aa: CASSPRTGNYGYTF
abundance: -; v_gene: TRBV6-5; d_gene: -; j_gene: TRBJ1-3; CDR3nt: TGTGCCAGCAACCCGGGGGCAGAAAACACCATATATTTT; CDR3aa: CASNPGAENTIYF
abundance: -; v_gene: TRBV27; d_gene: -; j_gene: TRBJ1-6; CDR3nt: TGTGCCAGCAGTTTAGCGGGGTCACCCCTCCACTTT; CDR3aa: CASSLAGSPLHF
abundance: -; v_gene: TRBV7-8; d_gene: -; j_gene: TRBJ1-2; CDR3nt: TGTGCCAGCAGCTCTACATTAGCGGTTGGCTACACCTTC; CDR3aa: CASSSTLAVGYTF
abundance: -; v_gene: TRBV25-1; d_gene: -; j_gene: TRBJ1-2; CDR3nt: TGTGCCAGCACCCATTCTAACTATGGCTACACCTTC; CDR3aa: CASTHSNYGYTF
abundance: once; v_gene: TRBV4-1; d_gene: -; j_gene: TRBJ1-4; CDR3nt: TGCGCCAGCAGCCTGAAAATCGCAACTAATGAAAAACTGTTTTTT; CDR3aa: CASSLKIATNEKLFF
abundance: -; v_gene: TRBV29-1; d_gene: -; j_gene: TRBJ1-5; CDR3nt: TGCAGCGTTGAATCGGGTGCCTCGGGTCAGCCCCAGCATTTT; CDR3aa: CSVESGASGQPQHF
abundance: -; v_gene: TRBV30; d_gene: -; j_gene: TRBJ2-3; CDR3nt: TGTGCCTGGAGTGCGCGGCTAGCCAGTGATACGCAGTATTTT; CDR3aa: CAWSARLASDTQYF